This T cell receptor (beta chain) originates from a study of shared clonotypes between healthy human individuals. Unmatched junction bases numbered 9, after V lost 4 bases and J lost 4 bases. The CDR3 extends over 16 amino acids. Germline V gene lookup returns CDR1 SQVTM and CDR2 ANQGSEA. The table came from immunoSEQ multiplex PCR; TCRdb's copy has only in-frame clones and leaves some out. The sample shows about 480,000 clones, 60% to 80% of them seen only once. The chain employs TRBV29-1 and TRBJ2-1; 11 nucleotides line up with TRBD2. Sample: PBMCs. The TCR sequence derives from a woman in her 40s in good health. Some clones in this sample may be carry-over from other donors' samples. In DNA form, the CDR3 reads TGCAGCGTTGCCCCACGTAGCGGGAGGGGTTACAATGAGCAGTTCTTC. Amino acids: CSVAPRSGRGYNEQFF.